This T cell receptor (beta chain) appears in the sequencing data of a study of response to subunit inactivated influenza vaccine. Comment on this clonotype: The target antigen is unknown.

TCRdb used MiXCR to reprocess the RT-PCR reads, holding one entry per CDR3 protein. Here the sample spans fewer than 200,000 distinct CDR3 sequences, about 9% being singletons. General study points: The authors offered the suggestion that each seasonal influenza vaccination recruits few new T cells.

This TCR derives from a man aged 50 to 59 who received an inactivated influenza vaccine. The sequenced sample was non-naive T cells sorted from PBMCs, obtained on the day of vaccination.

The CDR3 bases are TGCAGTGCTAGAGAGGGGGGGGCCTGGGCCCAGTACTTC. Translated: CSAREGGAWAQYF. The chain uses TRBV20-1 and TRBJ2-5; a possible D gene is TRBD2 (7 bases). CDR1 DFQATT and CDR2 SNEGSKA come from the germline V gene (reference sequence). The CDR3 loop spans 13 amino acids. Between the trimmed V and J ends, which lost 0 bases and 9 bases, there was a span of 14 bases.